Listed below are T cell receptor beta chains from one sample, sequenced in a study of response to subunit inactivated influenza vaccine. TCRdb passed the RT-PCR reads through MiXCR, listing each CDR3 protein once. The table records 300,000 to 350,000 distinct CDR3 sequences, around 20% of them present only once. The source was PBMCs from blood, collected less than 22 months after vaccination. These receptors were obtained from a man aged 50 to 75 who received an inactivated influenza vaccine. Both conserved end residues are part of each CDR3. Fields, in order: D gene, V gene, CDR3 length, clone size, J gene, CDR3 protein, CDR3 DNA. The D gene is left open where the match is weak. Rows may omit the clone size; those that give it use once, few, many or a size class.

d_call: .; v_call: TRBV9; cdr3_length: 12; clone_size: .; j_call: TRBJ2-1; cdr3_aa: CASSAAYNEQFF; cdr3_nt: TGTGCCAGCAGCGCCGCATACAATGAGCAGTTCTTC
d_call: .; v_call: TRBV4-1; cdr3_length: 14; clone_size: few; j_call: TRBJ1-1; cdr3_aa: CASSQDRLITEAFF; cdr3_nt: TGCGCCAGCAGCCAAGATCGCCTGATCACTGAAGCTTTCTTT
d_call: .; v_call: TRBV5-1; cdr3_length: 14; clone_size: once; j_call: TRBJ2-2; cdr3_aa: CASSLDEGTGELLF; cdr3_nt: TGCGCCAGCAGCCTGGACGAGGGGACCGGGGAGCTGTTATTT
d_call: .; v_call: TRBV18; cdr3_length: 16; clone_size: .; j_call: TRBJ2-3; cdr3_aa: CASSPRETISTDTQYF; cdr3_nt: TGTGCCAGCTCACCCCGAGAGACAATTTCGACAGATACGCAGTATTTT
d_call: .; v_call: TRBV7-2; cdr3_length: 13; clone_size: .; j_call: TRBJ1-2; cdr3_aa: CASSLGTPYGYTF; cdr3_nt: TGTGCCAGCAGCTTAGGGACACCGTATGGCTACACCTTC
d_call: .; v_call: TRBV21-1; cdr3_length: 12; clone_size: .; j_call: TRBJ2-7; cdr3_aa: CASSKASYEQYF; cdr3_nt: TGTGCCAGCAGCAAAGCTTCCTACGAGCAGTACTTC
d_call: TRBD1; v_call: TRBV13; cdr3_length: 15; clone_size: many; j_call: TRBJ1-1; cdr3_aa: CASSLATGVNTEAFF; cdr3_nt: TGTGCCAGCAGCTTAGCCACAGGGGTGAACACTGAAGCTTTCTTT
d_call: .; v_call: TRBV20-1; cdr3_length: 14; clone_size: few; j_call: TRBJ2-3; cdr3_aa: CSASWGVSTDTQYF; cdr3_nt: TGCAGTGCTAGTTGGGGGGTGAGCACAGATACGCAGTATTTT
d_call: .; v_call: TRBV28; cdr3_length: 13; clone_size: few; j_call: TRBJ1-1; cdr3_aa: CASSLPGHTEAFF; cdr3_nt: TGTGCCAGCAGTTTACCAGGGCACACTGAAGCTTTCTTT
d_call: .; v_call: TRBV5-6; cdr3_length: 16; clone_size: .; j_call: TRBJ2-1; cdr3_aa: CASSLAGQGFFNEQFF; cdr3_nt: TGTGCCAGCAGCTTGGCCGGGCAGGGGTTTTTCAATGAGCAGTTCTTC
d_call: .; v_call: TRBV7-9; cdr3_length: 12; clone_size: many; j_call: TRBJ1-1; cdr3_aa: CASSGMATEAFF; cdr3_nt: TGTGCCAGCAGCGGAATGGCAACTGAAGCTTTCTTT
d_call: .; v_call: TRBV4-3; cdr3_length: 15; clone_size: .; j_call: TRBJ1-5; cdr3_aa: CASSQDRGLGQPQHF; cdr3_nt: TGCGCCAGCAGCCAAGATCGTGGTCTGGGTCAGCCCCAGCATTTT
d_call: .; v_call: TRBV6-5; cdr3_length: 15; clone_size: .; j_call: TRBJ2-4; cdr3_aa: CASSYNRVGENIQYF; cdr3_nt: TGTGCCAGCAGTTATAACAGGGTGGGCGAAAACATTCAGTACTTC
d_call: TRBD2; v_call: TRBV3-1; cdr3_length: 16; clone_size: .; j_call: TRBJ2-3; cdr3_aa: CASSPLTSGRADAQYF; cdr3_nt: TGTGCCAGCAGCCCCTTGACTAGCGGGAGGGCAGATGCGCAGTATTTT
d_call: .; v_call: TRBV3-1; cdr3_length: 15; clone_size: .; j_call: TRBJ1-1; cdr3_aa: CASSPVPGLWTEAFF; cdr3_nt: TGTGCCAGCAGCCCCGTCCCGGGTCTCTGGACTGAAGCTTTCTTT
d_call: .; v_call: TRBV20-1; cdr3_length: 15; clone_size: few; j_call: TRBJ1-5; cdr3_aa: CSAPQVEQDNQPQHF; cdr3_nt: TGCAGTGCTCCCCAAGTGGAACAGGACAATCAGCCCCAGCATTTT
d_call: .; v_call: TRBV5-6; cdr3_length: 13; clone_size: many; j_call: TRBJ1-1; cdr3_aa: CASSSRPTGEAFF; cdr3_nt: TGTGCCAGCAGCTCTCGACCGACGGGTGAAGCTTTCTTT
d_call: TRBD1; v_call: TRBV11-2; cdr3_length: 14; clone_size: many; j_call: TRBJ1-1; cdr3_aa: CASSLVQGDTEAFF; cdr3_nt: TGTGCCAGCAGCTTAGTTCAGGGGGACACTGAAGCTTTCTTT
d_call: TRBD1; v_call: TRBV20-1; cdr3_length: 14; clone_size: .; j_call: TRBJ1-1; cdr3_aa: CSAVPGTGGVQAFF; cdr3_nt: TGCAGTGCGGTGCCCGGGACAGGGGGCGTCCAGGCTTTCTTT
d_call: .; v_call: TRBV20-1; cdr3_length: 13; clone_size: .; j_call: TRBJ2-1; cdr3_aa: CSARDQLTGEQFF; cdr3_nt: TGCAGTGCTAGAGATCAGTTGACGGGTGAGCAGTTCTTC
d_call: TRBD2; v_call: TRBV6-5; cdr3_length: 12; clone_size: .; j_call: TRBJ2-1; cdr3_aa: CASSYTSGTTIF; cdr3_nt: TGTGCCAGCAGTTACACGTCCGGGACTACAATCTTC
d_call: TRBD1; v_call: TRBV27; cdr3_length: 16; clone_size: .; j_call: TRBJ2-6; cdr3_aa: CASSDRVSSGANVLTF; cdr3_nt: TGTGCCAGCAGTGACAGGGTATCATCTGGGGCCAACGTCCTGACTTTC
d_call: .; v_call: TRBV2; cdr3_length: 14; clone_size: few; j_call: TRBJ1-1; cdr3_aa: CASSEFRGPTSAFF; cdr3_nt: TGTGCCAGCAGTGAATTTCGGGGACCAACTTCAGCTTTCTTT
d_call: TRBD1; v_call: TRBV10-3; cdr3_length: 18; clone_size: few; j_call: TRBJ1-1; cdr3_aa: CAISAAQGAKKLNTEAFF; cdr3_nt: TGTGCCATCAGTGCTGCACAGGGGGCGAAGAAGCTGAACACTGAAGCTTTCTTT
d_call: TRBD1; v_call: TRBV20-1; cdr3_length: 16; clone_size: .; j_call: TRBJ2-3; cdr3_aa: CSARIPGQGTTDTQYF; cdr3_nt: TGCAGTGCTAGGATTCCGGGACAGGGAACTACAGATACGCAGTATTTT
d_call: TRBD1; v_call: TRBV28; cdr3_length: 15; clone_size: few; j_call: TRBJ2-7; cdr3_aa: CASSHRTGPRYEQYF; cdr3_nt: TGTGCCAGCAGTCACCGGACAGGGCCAAGGTACGAGCAGTACTTC
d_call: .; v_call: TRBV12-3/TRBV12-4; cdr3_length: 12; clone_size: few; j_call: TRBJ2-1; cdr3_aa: CASSHPRNEQFF; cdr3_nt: TGTGCCAGCAGCCATCCCCGCAATGAGCAGTTCTTC
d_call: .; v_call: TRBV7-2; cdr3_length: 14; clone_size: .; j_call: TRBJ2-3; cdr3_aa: CASSLELLTDTQYF; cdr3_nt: TGTGCCAGCAGCTTAGAGTTGCTCACAGATACGCAGTATTTT
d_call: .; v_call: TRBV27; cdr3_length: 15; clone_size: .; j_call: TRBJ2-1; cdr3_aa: CASTRNPSSYNEQFF; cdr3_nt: TGTGCCAGCACCCGGAATCCGAGCTCCTACAATGAGCAGTTCTTC
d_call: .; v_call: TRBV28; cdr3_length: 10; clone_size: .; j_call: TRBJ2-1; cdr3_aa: CASSRWEQFF; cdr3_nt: TGTGCCAGTAGCAGGTGGGAGCAGTTCTTC
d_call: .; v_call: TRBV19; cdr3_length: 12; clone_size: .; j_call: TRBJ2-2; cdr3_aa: CASIGGTGELFF; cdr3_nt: TGTGCCAGTATTGGAGGGACCGGGGAGCTGTTTTTT
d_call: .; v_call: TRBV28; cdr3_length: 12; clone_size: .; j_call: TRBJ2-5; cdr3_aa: CASGGRWETQYF; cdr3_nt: TGTGCCAGCGGGGGTCGGTGGGAGACCCAGTACTTC
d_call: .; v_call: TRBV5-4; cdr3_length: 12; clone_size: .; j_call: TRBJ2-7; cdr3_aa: CASSLDRAEQYF; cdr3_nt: TGTGCCAGCAGCTTGGACAGGGCCGAGCAGTACTTC
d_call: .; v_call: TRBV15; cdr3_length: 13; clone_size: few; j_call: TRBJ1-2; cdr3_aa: CATSRDDLYGYTF; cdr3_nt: TGTGCCACCAGCAGAGATGACCTATATGGCTACACCTTC
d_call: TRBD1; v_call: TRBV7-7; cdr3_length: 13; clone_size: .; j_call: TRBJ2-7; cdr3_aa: CASSLNRGYEQYF; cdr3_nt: TGTGCCAGCAGTTTAAACAGGGGATACGAGCAGTACTTC
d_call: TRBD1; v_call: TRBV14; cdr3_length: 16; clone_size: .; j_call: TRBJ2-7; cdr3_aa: CASSPRDRARPYEQYF; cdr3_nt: TGTGCCAGCAGCCCCCGGGACAGGGCGCGGCCCTACGAGCAGTACTTC
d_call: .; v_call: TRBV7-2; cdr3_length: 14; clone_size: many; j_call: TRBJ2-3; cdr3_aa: CASSRPPSKDTQYF; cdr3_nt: TGTGCCAGCAGCCGCCCGCCGAGTAAAGATACGCAGTATTTT
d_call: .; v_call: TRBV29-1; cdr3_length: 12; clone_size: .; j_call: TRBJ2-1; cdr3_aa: CSDRGANNEQFF; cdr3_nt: TGCAGCGACCGGGGGGCGAACAATGAGCAGTTCTTC
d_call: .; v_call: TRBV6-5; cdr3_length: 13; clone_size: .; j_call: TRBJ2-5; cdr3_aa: CDSSSDSQETQYF; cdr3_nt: TGTGACAGCAGTTCCGACAGCCAAGAGACCCAGTACTTC
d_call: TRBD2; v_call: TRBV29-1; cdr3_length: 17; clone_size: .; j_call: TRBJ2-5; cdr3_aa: CSVEGVGGGGAQETQYF; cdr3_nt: TGCAGCGTTGAAGGTGTTGGTGGCGGGGGGGCCCAAGAGACCCAGTACTTC
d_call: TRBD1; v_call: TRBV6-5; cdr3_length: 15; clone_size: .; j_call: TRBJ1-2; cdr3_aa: CASSYYPETGGGYTF; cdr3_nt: TGTGCCAGCAGTTACTATCCCGAGACAGGGGGCGGATACACCTTC